This T cell receptor beta chain derives from a study of blood T cell repertoires in COVID-19 (dated by TCRdb to 2019 to 2021). Study-wide context: Samples covering the acute and convalescent phases of COVID-19 were provided by collaborators in the United States, Italy and Spain. Nearly every sample came with metadata listing a de-identified subject ID, COVID-19 status, age in years and sex. The samples were drawn from the first 160 participants of the ongoing ImmuneRACE study and from over a thousand subjects provided by 6 global collaborators. The dataset comprised deeply sampled blood TCRbeta repertoires from subjects exposed to, actively infected with, or recovered from COVID-19. The material from the prospective study consisted of cDNA or gDNA derived from T cells, B-cell-depleted T cells, or PBMCs. Where available, HLA class I and class II types were taken from metadata supplied by the sample provider and were not determined by assay-based typing. The repertoires were made available in a free public database intended to serve as a resource for research on the immune response to SARS-CoV-2. Here is what the overall study found, with its caveats: How much clinical and demographic metadata was included differed by source and by participant, and the metadata was provided uncurated.

TCRbeta CDR3 regions were amplified from genomic DNA by means of the immunoSEQ Assay, a bias-controlled multiplex PCR. On the study's bioinformatics: Within the assay, amplification of reference gene primers was used to estimate how many nucleated cells each sample contained. To quantify the absolute abundance of each unique TCRbeta CDR3 rearrangement, sequence reads were collapsed and filtered. For each sample, productive Simpson clonality was calculated by taking the square root of Simpson's diversity index across productive rearrangements. The table was pulled from immuneACCESS by TCRdb, which kept in-frame rearrangements only. Such tables lose some clones; where checked, under half of the loss comes from unresolved V genes, and the rest has no known cause. V, J and clone size reflect that table, while D and trimming were determined from the DNA. The sample includes about 370,000 clones, with about nine tenths observed a single time. The top ten hold approximately 1.5% of the sample.

This clone has a single count. Its cognate antigen has yet to be identified. Base quality data are lacking; no much larger clone is found one base away. Enrolling through a virtual design, the prospective study's participants ranged in age from about 18 to 89 years and lived across some 22 United States geographic areas. To assign participants to cohorts, the prospective study relied on clinical history that participants themselves reported in a screening survey and a study questionnaire. ImmuneRACE Cohort 3 recovered participants were defined by two consecutive negative NP/OP PCR tests, healthcare professional clearance, or symptom resolution. In the prospective study, whole blood, serum and a nasopharyngeal or oropharyngeal swab were collected from each participant by mobile phlebotomists. Additional blood draws and questionnaires over an approximately two-month period could optionally be provided by prospective study participants. Before DNA extraction, prospective study blood samples were shipped either frozen or at room temperature.

CDR1 SGDLS and CDR2 YYNGEE were looked up in the germline V gene. Trimming at the junction amounts to 0 bases on V and 4 bases on J, and the germline ends lie 14 bases apart. Its CDR3 holds 16 amino acids, cysteine through phenylalanine. The CDR3 DNA has 48 bases and is translated from base 1. Recombination linked TRBV9 to TRBJ1-5, with no confident D gene call. This TCR derives from a woman under 40 who had recovered from COVID-19. Sequencing was performed on PBMCs or T cells enriched from blood (not recorded which). The DNA sequence is TGTGCCAGCAGCGTAGGGCCCAGTTTTGGTAATCAGCCCCAGCATTTT. Protein translation: CASSVGPSFGNQPQHF.